Below are 3 T cell receptor beta chains sequenced from a single sample in a study of cytomegalovirus exposure and HLA in healthy donors. In the PCR, 60 Vbeta and 13 Jbeta primers were used. Libraries were prepared by immunoSEQ multiplex PCR; TCRdb keeps only in-frame clonotypes and omits some of them. This sample has about 140,000 clones, with roughly three fifths found just once. The material sequenced was PBMCs. The receptor set was obtained from a male donor in good health and CMV-seronegative.

V usage is TRBV5-6 and J usage is TRBJ1-2; D perhaps matches TRBD1 (6 bases). This CDR3 is built from 14 residues. Per germline, CDR1 SGHDT and CDR2 YYEEEE. The germline V and J ends were trimmed by 0 bases and 6 bases, with 12 bases remaining between them. CDR3 bases: TGTGCCAGCAGCTTGGATGACAGGAGCGATGGCTACACCTTC. It is translated as CASSLDDRSDGYTF. The full variable domain, its missing parts supplied by reference TRBV5-6 and TRBJ1-2, is DAGVTQSPTHLIKTRGQQVTLRCSPKSGHDTVSWYQQALGQGPQFIFQYYEEEERQRGNFPDRFSGHQFPNYSSELNVNALLLGDSALYLCASSLDDRSDGYTFGSGTRLTVV.

This clone was observed a few times. V is TRBV19 and J is TRBJ1-2, with 8 bases identical to TRBD1. This CDR3 comprises 16 residues. CDR1 and CDR2 (germline): LNHDA, SQIVND (reference sequence). The trim removed 5 bases at V and 4 bases at J, leaving 12 bases unmatched. CDR3 in DNA: TGTGCCAGTAGTCCCCAAGGGGCAGGGGGCGGCTATGGCTACACCTTC. Amino acids: CASSPQGAGGGYGYTF.

The chain links TRBV7-8 to TRBJ1-5, with 7 positions matching TRBD1. CDR1 and CDR2 (germline): SGHVS, FQNEAQ. The CDR3 spans 15 residues. Trimming removed 1 base from V and 9 bases from J; junction bases left unmatched: 9. The CDR3 loop reads CASSLEGGEGWPQHF. CDR3 in DNA: TGTGCCAGCAGCTTAGAAGGGGGCGAGGGTTGGCCCCAGCATTTT.